A selection of T cell receptor beta chains follows, all from one sample in a study of shared clonotypes between healthy human individuals. Some clones are missing from TCRdb's copy, which holds only in-frame ones; the method was immunoSEQ multiplex PCR. Of about 2.2 million clones detected, over 85% appear once; the ten largest clones hold around 1.8%. Sequencing was carried out using naive CD8+ T cells from PBMCs. The receptor source for this set is a man younger than 35 in good health. Some clones in this sample may be carry-over from other donors' samples. Each CDR3 is given with its conserved first and last residue. Fields, in order: D gene, J gene, V gene, clone size, CDR3 protein, CDR3 DNA. A D gene is named only where the DNA matches it firmly. Clone size is not always given. Where it is, it says once, few, many or a class for expanded clones.

. | TRBJ2-1 | TRBV27 | . | CASSLSPLSEQFF | TGTGCCAGCAGTTTATCGCCTCTGTCCGAGCAGTTCTTC
. | TRBJ1-2 | TRBV28 | . | CASTRTGSVYGYTF | TGTGCCAGCACCCGAACAGGGTCGGTCTATGGCTACACCTTC
. | TRBJ1-1 | TRBV6-5 | . | CASSYSRSNKQEAFF | TGTGCCAGCAGTTACTCCCGATCGAACAAGCAGGAAGCTTTCTTT
. | TRBJ2-5 | TRBV18 | . | CASSPLREKETQYF | TGTGCCAGCTCACCACTTCGGGAAAAAGAGACCCAGTACTTC
. | TRBJ1-4 | TRBV19 | . | CASSWGPVEPIF | TGTGCCAGTAGTTGGGGGCCTGTAGAGCCCATTTTT
. | TRBJ2-3 | TRBV19 | . | CASSMGGIRTDTQYF | TGTGCCAGTAGTATGGGCGGGATACGCACAGATACGCAGTATTTT
. | TRBJ2-7 | TRBV7-8 | . | CASSYSGEQYF | TGTGCCAGCAGCTACAGCGGCGAGCAGTACTTC
. | TRBJ1-1 | TRBV5-1 | . | CASSFQVNTEAFF | TGCGCCAGCAGCTTTCAGGTGAACACTGAAGCTTTCTTT
. | TRBJ2-1 | TRBV10-3 | . | CAISESSGWQFF | TGTGCCATCAGTGAGAGCAGCGGTTGGCAGTTCTTC
TRBD1 | TRBJ2-3 | TRBV27 | . | CASSPRGSADTQYF | TGTGCCAGCAGTCCCAGGGGGAGTGCAGATACGCAGTATTTT
. | TRBJ1-2 | TRBV6-1 | . | CASSEANSRDTF | TGTGCCAGCAGTGAAGCCAACTCCAGGGACACCTTC
. | TRBJ1-2 | TRBV27 | once | CASSLTGGLPGGYGYTF | TGTGCCAGCAGTCTCACCGGAGGACTGCCTGGGGGATATGGCTACACCTTC
. | TRBJ2-3 | TRBV14 | . | CASSQEGGTLDTDTQYF | TGTGCCAGCAGCCAAGAAGGCGGGACATTGGACACAGATACGCAGTATTTT
TRBD2 | TRBJ2-1 | TRBV9 | . | CASSAPAGGPSIGVTEQFF | TGTGCCAGCAGCGCACCGGCGGGAGGGCCAAGTATCGGTGTTACTGAGCAGTTCTTC
TRBD2 | TRBJ2-1 | TRBV4-2 | . | CASSQHPGLAGDHEQFF | TGTGCCAGCAGCCAGCACCCGGGACTAGCGGGAGACCATGAGCAGTTCTTC
TRBD1 | TRBJ1-1 | TRBV5-1 | . | CASSLWGQEEAFF | TGCGCCAGCAGCTTGTGGGGACAGGAAGAAGCTTTCTTT
. | TRBJ2-7 | TRBV13 | . | CASSTRDPSSYEQYF | TGTGCCAGCAGCACCCGGGACCCTAGCTCCTACGAGCAGTACTTC
. | TRBJ2-7 | TRBV27 | . | CASSLNNGGEQYF | TGTGCCAGCAGTCTAAATAATGGGGGCGAGCAGTACTTC
. | TRBJ2-7 | TRBV5-6 | . | CASSVEQGISYEQYF | TGTGCCAGCAGCGTGGAACAGGGCATCTCCTACGAGCAGTACTTC
. | TRBJ2-2 | TRBV9 | . | CASSPAANTGELFF | TGTGCCAGCAGCCCGGCAGCGAACACCGGGGAGCTGTTTTTT
. | TRBJ1-2 | TRBV7-9 | . | CASSLGAPDGNYGYTF | TGTGCCAGCAGCTTAGGGGCCCCTGACGGAAACTATGGCTACACCTTC
. | TRBJ1-1 | TRBV28 | . | CASSLAGWLNTEAFF | TGTGCCAGCAGTTTAGCTGGGTGGTTGAACACTGAAGCTTTCTTT
. | TRBJ2-7 | TRBV4-2 | . | CASSHRGYEQYF | TGTGCCAGCAGCCATCGGGGCTACGAGCAGTACTTC
. | TRBJ1-1 | TRBV7-9 | . | CASSLLVNTEAFF | TGTGCCAGCAGCTTATTGGTGAACACTGAAGCTTTCTTT
. | TRBJ2-7 | TRBV5-1 | . | CASMVRVGYEQYF | TGCGCCAGCATGGTCAGGGTGGGCTACGAGCAGTACTTC
TRBD2 | TRBJ2-3 | TRBV6-1 | . | CASSVGLAGDTDTQYF | TGTGCCAGCAGTGTAGGGCTAGCGGGAGACACAGATACGCAGTATTTT
. | TRBJ1-6 | TRBV7-9 | . | CASTGARPGSPLHF | TGTGCCAGCACAGGGGCCCGTCCTGGTTCACCCCTCCACTTT
. | TRBJ1-1 | TRBV9 | . | CASSVDLNTEAFF | TGTGCCAGCAGCGTAGATCTGAACACTGAAGCTTTCTTT
. | TRBJ2-5 | TRBV5-6 | . | CASSLDSETQYF | TGTGCCAGCAGCTTGGATTCAGAGACCCAGTACTTC
TRBD1 | TRBJ2-2 | TRBV6-6 | . | CASSHTGGNTGELFF | TGTGCCAGCAGTCATACAGGGGGGAACACCGGGGAGCTGTTTTTT
. | TRBJ2-1 | TRBV7-3 | once | CASSLFPSSYNEQFF | TGTGCCAGCAGCTTATTCCCTAGCTCCTACAATGAGCAGTTCTTC
. | TRBJ2-2 | TRBV7-9 | . | CASSLGLGELFF | TGTGCCAGCAGCTTAGGGCTCGGGGAGCTGTTTTTT
. | TRBJ1-2 | TRBV5-6 | . | CASSLGSGPSRGYTF | TGTGCCAGCAGCTTGGGGTCGGGACCCTCCCGTGGCTACACCTTC